The 25 T cell receptor beta chains listed next were all sequenced from one sample in a study of T cells in Graves' hyperthyroidism and ophthalmopathy. RNA transcripts served as the template for amplifying TCR beta CDR3 regions. HTBI primers drove first-round RT-PCR of the TCR CDR3. A single record per CDR3 protein comes from TCRdb applying MiXCR to the multiplex PCR reads. The table includes a few hundred thousand distinct CDR3 sequences, roughly 14% detected once. The sequencing input was blood. These receptors were collected from a woman aged 18-29 years with Graves' hyperthyroidism.

This clonotype was found many times. This chain connects TRBV28 to TRBJ1-4, with TRBD1 identical over 9 bases. Trimming at V came to 3 bases and at J to 8 bases, leaving 7 bases not matched to a gene. The germline V gene has CDR1 MDHEN and CDR2 SYDVKM. The length of the CDR3 is 15 residues. CDR3: CASSFPTGGYEKLFF. The CDR3 DNA follows: TGTGCCAGCAGTTTCCCGACAGGGGGTTACGAAAAACTGTTTTTT.

This clonotype came up many times. This chain links TRBV11-2 with TRBJ2-1; possibly TRBD2 for D (6 bases). Trimming took 4 bases from V and 1 from J, leaving 11 bases between them. CDR1 and CDR2 from the germline V gene are SGHAT and FQNNGV. The length of the CDR3 is 15 residues. CDR3 residues: CASSYGAGSYNEQFF. The CDR3 DNA reads as TGTGCCAGCAGCTACGGAGCGGGTTCCTACAATGAGCAGTTCTTC.

With regard to this clonotype: A much more abundant neighbour one base away suggests this may be a read error. As the CDR3 is not closed by the conserved phenylalanine or tryptophan, this likely results from a read error. The J gene is TRBJ2-1, the V gene TRBV2; no clear D. CDR1 is SNHLY and CDR2 is FYNNEI in the germline V gene. The CDR3 is made up of 14 amino acids. Trimming removed 4 bases at V and 3 bases at J, with 10 bases between. The CDR3 nucleotides are TGTGCCAGCAGTGCCTCTCTCGGCTACAATGAGCAGTTCTCC. Its protein product is CASSASLGYNEQFS.

This chain joins TRBV19 and TRBJ1-2; the D gene is possibly TRBD1 (6 bases). V lost 10 bases, J lost 3 bases, and 15 bases lay in between. The germline gives CDR1 LNHDA, CDR2 SQIVND (reference sequence). The CDR3 length is 13 residues. The CDR3: CATGEGTHYGYTF. CDR3 nucleotide sequence: TGTGCCACGGGAGAGGGGACACACTATGGCTACACCTTC.

The chain has TRBV7-3 and TRBJ2-3; TRBD2 might be the D (7 bases). Trimming left V 4 bases short and J 4 bases short, with 24 bases between. The CDR3 sequence is 18 residues long. The V gene's germline CDR1 is SGHTA and CDR2 FQGTGA. This CDR3 is CASSWGTKGGVLADTQYF. Here the CDR3 DNA reads TGTGCCAGCAGCTGGGGGACTAAGGGGGGAGTTCTGGCAGATACGCAGTATTTT.

Comment on this clonotype: This may arise from a read error, as a much more abundant clone is one base away. The rearrangement links TRBV19 to TRBJ2-2; 10 bases align to TRBD1. CDR1 and CDR2 (germline): LNHDA, SQIVND (reference sequence). The CDR3 sequence is 15 residues long. CDR3 in DNA: TGTACCAGTAGTGCTGGGACAGGGGTGGTCGGGGAGCTGTTTTTT. This gives the protein CTSSAGTGVVGELFF. The complete variable domain, with remaining parts taken from reference TRBV19 and TRBJ2-2, reads DGGITQSPKYLFRKEGQNVTLSCEQNLNHDAMYWYRQDPGQGLRLIYYSQIVNDFQKGDIAEGYSVSREKKESFPLTVTSAQKNPTAFYLCTSSAGTGVVGELFFGEGSRLTVL.

This clonotype was found many times. This sequence joins TRBV20-1 and TRBJ2-7; the match to TRBD2 covers 10 bases. The germline gives CDR1 DFQATT, CDR2 SNEGSKA (reference sequence). The CDR3 has 18 residues. With V trimmed by 1 base and J by 2 bases, 14 bases remained unmatched. CDR3 DNA sequence: TGCAGTGCTAGAGCCACGCAACGGGGGACTAGCGAGACCTACGAGCAGTACTTC. Amino acid sequence: CSARATQRGTSETYEQYF.

This chain uses TRBV18 with TRBJ2-7, with D perhaps matching TRBD1 (6 bases). The CDR3 extends over 15 amino acids. V lost 3 bases and J 0 bases, leaving 12 bases between the germline ends. Germline loops: CDR1 KGHSH, CDR2 LQKENI. CDR3 sequence reads: CASSPGAVASYEQYF. The CDR3 coding sequence is TGTGCCAGCTCACCGGGGGCAGTTGCCTCCTACGAGCAGTACTTC.

The CDR3 DNA sequence: TGCAGTGCTAGAGCCGGGACAGGGCTATATTTT. It is translated as CSARAGTGLYF. V and J are TRBV20-1 and TRBJ1-3, with 9 bases matching TRBD1. CDR3 length: 11 residues. Germline V gene data show CDR1 as DFQATT and CDR2 as SNEGSKA (reference sequence). The V gene end was trimmed by 1 base and the J gene end by 14 bases; junction bases not matched to a gene: 3.

This clonotype was observed a handful of times. V and J are TRBV5-4 and TRBJ2-7; TRBD2 matches 14 bases. The germline gives CDR1 SGHNT, CDR2 YYREEE (reference sequence). The CDR3 consists of 16 residues. V was clipped by 5 bases and J by 7 bases; unmatched bases: 11. DNA for the CDR3: TGTGCCAGCAGTCCACGACTAGCGGGGGGGCCCGGGGAGCAGTACTTC. This codes for CASSPRLAGGPGEQYF.

Many counts were recorded for this clonotype. The chain is built from TRBV18 and TRBJ2-3, with 11 positions matching TRBD1. The trim removed 6 bases at V and 11 bases at J, leaving 7 bases unmatched. Germline CDR1 and CDR2: KGHSH and LQKENI. This CDR3 has 13 amino acids. CDR3 in DNA: TGTGCCAGCTCGGGACAGGGGGACGTCAAGCAGTATTTT. As protein: CASSGQGDVKQYF.

This clonotype was detected only a few times. The chain uses TRBV15 and TRBJ1-6, with D tentatively TRBD1 (5 bases). Trimming removed 3 bases at V and 4 bases at J, with 16 bases between. The CDR3 totals 17 residues. Germline CDR1 LNHNV, CDR2 YYDKDF (reference sequence). This chain's CDR3 is CATSSRQPTIYNSPLHF. The CDR3 DNA is TGTGCCACCAGCAGTAGACAGCCAACTATTTATAATTCACCCCTCCACTTT.

This clonotype has a count of ten or more. J is TRBJ1-2 and V is TRBV5-1; no firm D call. The CDR3 has 13 amino acids. CDR1 and CDR2 from the germline V gene are SGHRS and YFSETQ. Trimming removed 0 bases from V and 4 bases from J, with 7 bases in between. The CDR3 region has the DNA TGCGCCAGCAGCTTGGCGGGGTTCTATGGCTACACCTTC. Its translation is CASSLAGFYGYTF.

This clonotype has just a few counts. The rearrangement links TRBV19 to TRBJ2-1; 7 bases are shared with TRBD2. The junction had 6 bases not matched to a gene; V was cut back by 3 bases and J by 4 bases. The germline gives CDR1 LNHDA, CDR2 SQIVND (reference sequence). CDR3 length: 15 residues. Written as DNA, the CDR3 is TGTGCCAGTAGTATGGGGTGGGAGGGGTACAATGAGCAGTTCTTC. Protein sequence: CASSMGWEGYNEQFF.

Many counts were recorded for this clonotype. V usage is TRBV13 and J usage is TRBJ2-1, with 11 bases lining up with TRBD2. Germline assignment: CDR1 PRHDT and CDR2 FYEKMQ (reference sequence). The CDR3 extends over 15 amino acids. J gave up 5 bases and V 3 bases, and 3 bases lay outside the gene matches. The DNA of the CDR3 is TGTGCCAGCAGCTTGAAACTAGCGGGAGACAATGAGCAGTTCTTC. Translated: CASSLKLAGDNEQFF.

This clonotype was found many times. This rearrangement joins TRBV2 to TRBJ1-1; possible D gene TRBD1, 5 bases. This CDR3 is built from 15 residues. Germline CDR1 reads SNHLY; CDR2 reads FYNNEI. Deletions cut 6 bases from V and 0 bases from J, with 14 bases between. The CDR3 DNA reads TGTGCCAGCAGGGGGGTGGGAAGCCTGAACACTGAAGCTTTCTTT. This codes for CASRGVGSLNTEAFF.

Ten or more counts support this clonotype. This chain connects TRBV5-1 to TRBJ2-2; D perhaps matches TRBD1 (7 bases). CDR1 and CDR2 (germline): SGHRS, YFSETQ. CDR3 length: 15 residues. V was cut by 4 bases and J by 3 bases, with 13 bases left in between. This CDR3 reads CASSGGTADTGELFF. The CDR3 coding sequence is TGCGCCAGCAGCGGCGGGACAGCTGACACCGGGGAGCTGTTTTTT.

This clonotype was counted ten times or more. The chain employs TRBV7-6 and TRBJ2-5; 8 nucleotides agree with TRBD2. CDR3 length equals 17 residues. V shed 0 bases, J shed 0 bases, and the junction held 6 bases outside the gene matches. CDR1 is SGHVS, CDR2 FNYEAQ, per germline. The CDR3 sequence is CASSLALSGSYQETQYF. DNA of the CDR3: TGTGCCAGCAGCTTAGCGCTCAGCGGGAGTTACCAAGAGACCCAGTACTTC.

A word on this clonotype: Sequence at one end of the junction differs from germline and may be a read error. This chain connects TRBV5-1 to TRBJ2-1; unclear D gene. The CDR3 covers 16 residues. From germline, CDR1 is SGHRS and CDR2 YFSETQ. The CDR3 DNA sequence: TGCGCCAGCAGCTTGGGACGAACGAGCTCCTACAGTGAGCAGTTCTTC. Protein product: CASSLGRTSSYSEQFF.

CDR3 residues: CASSQFVPTRLPGLRSVTQYF. CDR3 in DNA: TGTGCCAGCAGCCAATTTGTCCCAACCCGACTTCCGGGACTGCGGTCTGTAACCCAGTACTTC. The V gene is TRBV4-2, the J gene TRBJ2-5; tentatively, D is TRBD2 (6 bases). Trimming took 2 bases from V and 8 from J, leaving 36 bases between them. Germline CDR1 LGHNA, CDR2 YNFKEQ. This CDR3 comprises 21 residues.

This clonotype has at least ten counts. The rearrangement joins TRBV29-1 to TRBJ1-5; 9 bases map to TRBD1. Germline V gene sequence: CDR1 SQVTM, CDR2 ANQGSEA. V shed 5 bases and J 7 bases; nucleotides not matched to a gene: 9. The length of the CDR3 is 14 residues. For the CDR3, the DNA is TGCAGCGTTTCCGGGACAGGGAAAGGGCAGCCCCAGCATTTT. It yields the protein CSVSGTGKGQPQHF. The variable domain in full, with the rest retrieved from reference TRBV29-1 and TRBJ1-5, is SAVISQKPSRDICQRGTSLTIQCQVDSQVTMMFWYRQQPGQSLTLIATANQGSEATYESGFVIDKFPISRPNLTFSTLTVSNMSPEDSSIYLCSVSGTGKGQPQHFGDGTRLSIL.

Remarks on this clonotype: A single base separates this from a much larger clone, so it may be a read error. V and J are TRBV2 and TRBJ1-2, with TRBD1 as a possible D gene (5 bases). Per the germline V gene, CDR1 is SNHLY and CDR2 is FYNNEI. This CDR3 region has 11 residues. The CDR3, as DNA: TGTGTCAGCTCAGGGAAGAGTGGCTACACCTTC. The encoded protein is CVSSGKSGYTF.

The V call is TRBV4-1, the J call TRBJ1-5; D gene uncertain. Germline V gene sequence: CDR1 MGHRA, CDR2 YSYEKL. The CDR3 has 15 amino acids. Trimming left V 5 bases short and J 1 base short, with 12 bases between. CDR3 amino acids: CASSSHLLSNQPQHF. The CDR3 DNA sequence: TGCGCCAGCAGCTCACACCTTCTCAGCAATCAGCCCCAGCATTTT.

Only a few counts were recorded for this clonotype. This chain uses TRBV19 with TRBJ1-5; D remains unclear. CDR3 length: 13 amino acids. Germline V gene sequence: CDR1 LNHDA, CDR2 SQIVND (reference sequence). Trimming pared 4 bases from V and 3 bases from J, leaving 7 bases between. In nucleotides, the CDR3 is TGTGCCAGTAGTACCCCTCTCAATCAGCCCCAGCATTTT. Its translation: CASSTPLNQPQHF.

The sample holds many counts of this clonotype. The CDR3: CATSITGTSGRYEQYF. The CDR3 DNA is TGTGCCACCAGCATCACCGGGACTAGCGGGCGCTACGAGCAGTACTTC. The V call is TRBV15, the J call TRBJ2-7; TRBD2 aligns across 12 bases. CDR1 is LNHNV and CDR2 is YYDKDF in the germline V gene (reference sequence). Germline trimming cut 4 bases from V and 3 bases from J; bases unmatched to any gene: 7. This CDR3 spans 16 amino acids.